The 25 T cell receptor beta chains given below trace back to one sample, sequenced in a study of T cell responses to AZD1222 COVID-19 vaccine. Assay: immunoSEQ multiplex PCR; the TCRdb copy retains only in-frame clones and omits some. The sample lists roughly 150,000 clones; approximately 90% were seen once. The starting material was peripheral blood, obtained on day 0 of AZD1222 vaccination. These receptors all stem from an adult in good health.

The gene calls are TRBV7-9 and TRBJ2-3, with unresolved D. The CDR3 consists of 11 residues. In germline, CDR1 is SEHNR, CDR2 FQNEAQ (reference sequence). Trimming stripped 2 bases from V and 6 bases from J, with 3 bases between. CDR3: CASSLFDTQYF. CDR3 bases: TGTGCCAGCAGCTTATTTGATACGCAGTATTTT.

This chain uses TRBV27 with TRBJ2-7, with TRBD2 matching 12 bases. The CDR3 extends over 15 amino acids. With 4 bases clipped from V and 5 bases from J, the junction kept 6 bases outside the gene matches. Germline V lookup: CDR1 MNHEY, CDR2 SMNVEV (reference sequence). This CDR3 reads CASSSRLAGAHEQYF. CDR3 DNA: TGTGCCAGCAGTTCAAGACTAGCGGGAGCGCACGAGCAGTACTTC.

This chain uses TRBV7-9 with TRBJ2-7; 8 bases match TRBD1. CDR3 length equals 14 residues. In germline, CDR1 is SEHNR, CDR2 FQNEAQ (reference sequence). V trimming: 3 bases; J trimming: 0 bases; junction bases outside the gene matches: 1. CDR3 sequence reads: CASSLTGVSYEQYF. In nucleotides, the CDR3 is TGTGCCAGCAGCTTGACAGGGGTCTCCTACGAGCAGTACTTC.

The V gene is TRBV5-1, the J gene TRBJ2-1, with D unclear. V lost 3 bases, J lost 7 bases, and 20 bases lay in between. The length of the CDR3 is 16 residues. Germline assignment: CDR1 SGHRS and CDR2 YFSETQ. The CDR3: CASSSRIGSPVNEQFF. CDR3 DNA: TGCGCCAGCAGCTCCCGTATAGGGTCCCCCGTAAATGAGCAGTTCTTC. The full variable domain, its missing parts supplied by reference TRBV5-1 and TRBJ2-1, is KAGVTQTPRYLIKTRGQQVTLSCSPISGHRSVSWYQQTPGQGLQFLFEYFSETQRNKGNFPGRFSGRQFSNSRSEMNVSTLELGDSALYLCASSSRIGSPVNEQFFGPGTRLTVL.

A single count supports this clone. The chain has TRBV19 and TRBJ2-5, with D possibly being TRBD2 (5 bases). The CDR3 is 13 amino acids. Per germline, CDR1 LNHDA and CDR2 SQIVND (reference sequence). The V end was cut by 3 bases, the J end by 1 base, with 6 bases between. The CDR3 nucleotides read TGTGCCAGTAGTATCGGGATCCAAGAGACCCAGTACTTC. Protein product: CASSIGIQETQYF.

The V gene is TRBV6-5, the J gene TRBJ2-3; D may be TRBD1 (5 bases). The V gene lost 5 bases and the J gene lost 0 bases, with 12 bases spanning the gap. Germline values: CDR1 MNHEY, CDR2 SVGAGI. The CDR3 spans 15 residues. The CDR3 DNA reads TGTGCCAGCAGTCGACAGCCATCTAGCACAGATACGCAGTATTTT. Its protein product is CASSRQPSSTDTQYF.

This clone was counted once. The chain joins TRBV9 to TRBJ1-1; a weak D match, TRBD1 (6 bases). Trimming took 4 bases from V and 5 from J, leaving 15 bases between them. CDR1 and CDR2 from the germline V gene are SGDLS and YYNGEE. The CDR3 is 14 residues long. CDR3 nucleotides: TGTGCCAGCAGCCCGGCGGGGGGCGCGACTGAAGCTTTCTTT. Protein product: CASSPAGGATEAFF.

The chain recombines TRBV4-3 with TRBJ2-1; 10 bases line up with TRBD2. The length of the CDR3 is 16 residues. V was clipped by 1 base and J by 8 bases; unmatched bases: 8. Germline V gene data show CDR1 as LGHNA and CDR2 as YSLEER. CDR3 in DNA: TGCGCCAGCAGCCAAGTCCCTAGCGGGAGACCCCATGAGCAGTTCTTC. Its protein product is CASSQVPSGRPHEQFF.

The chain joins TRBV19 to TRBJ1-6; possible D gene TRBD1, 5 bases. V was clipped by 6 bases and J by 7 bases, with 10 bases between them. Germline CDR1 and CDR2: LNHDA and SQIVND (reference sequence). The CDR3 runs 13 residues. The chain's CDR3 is CASSMRQNSPLHF. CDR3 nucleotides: TGTGCCAGTAGCATGAGACAGAATTCACCCCTCCACTTT.

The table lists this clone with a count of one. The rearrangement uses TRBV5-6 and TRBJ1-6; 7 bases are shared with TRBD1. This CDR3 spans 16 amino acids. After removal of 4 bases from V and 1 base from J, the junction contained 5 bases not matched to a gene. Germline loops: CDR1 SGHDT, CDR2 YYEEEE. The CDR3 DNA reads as TGTGCCAGCAGCGGGACAGAATCGTCCTATAATTCACCCCTCCACTTT. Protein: CASSGTESSYNSPLHF. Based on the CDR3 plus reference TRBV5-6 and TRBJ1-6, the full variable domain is DAGVTQSPTHLIKTRGQQVTLRCSPKSGHDTVSWYQQALGQGPQFIFQYYEEEERQRGNFPDRFSGHQFPNYSSELNVNALLLGDSALYLCASSGTESSYNSPLHFGNGTRLTVT.

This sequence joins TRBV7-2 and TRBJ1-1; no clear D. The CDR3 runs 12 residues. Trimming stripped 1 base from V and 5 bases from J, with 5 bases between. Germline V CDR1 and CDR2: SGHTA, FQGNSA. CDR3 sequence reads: CASSLDATEAFF. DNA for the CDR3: TGTGCCAGCAGCTTAGACGCGACTGAAGCTTTCTTT.

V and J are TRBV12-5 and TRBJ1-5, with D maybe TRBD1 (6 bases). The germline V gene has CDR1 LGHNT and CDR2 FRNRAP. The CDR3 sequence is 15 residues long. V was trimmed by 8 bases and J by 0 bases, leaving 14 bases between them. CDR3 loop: CASRAGENSNQPQHF. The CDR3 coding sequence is TGTGCTAGTCGGGCAGGGGAAAATAGCAATCAGCCCCAGCATTTT.

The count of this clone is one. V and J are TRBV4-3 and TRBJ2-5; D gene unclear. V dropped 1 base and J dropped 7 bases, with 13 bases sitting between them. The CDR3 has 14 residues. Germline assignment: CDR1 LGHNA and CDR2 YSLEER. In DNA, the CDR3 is TGCGCCAGCAGCCAAGCTTTCGGTTTTGGGACCCAGTACTTC. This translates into CASSQAFGFGTQYF.

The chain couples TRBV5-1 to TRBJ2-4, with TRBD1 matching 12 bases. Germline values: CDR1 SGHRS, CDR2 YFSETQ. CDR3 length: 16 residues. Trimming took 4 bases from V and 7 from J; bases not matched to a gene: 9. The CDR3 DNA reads TGCGCCAGCAGCCCGGGACAGGGGGCATGGGAGAACATTCAGTACTTC. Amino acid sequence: CASSPGQGAWENIQYF.

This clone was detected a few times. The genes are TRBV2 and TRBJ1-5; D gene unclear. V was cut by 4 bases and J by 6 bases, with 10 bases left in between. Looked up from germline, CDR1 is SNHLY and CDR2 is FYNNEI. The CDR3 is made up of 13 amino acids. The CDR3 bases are TGTGCCAGCAGTGTTGGTAGGGCTCAGCCCCAGCATTTT. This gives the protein CASSVGRAQPQHF.

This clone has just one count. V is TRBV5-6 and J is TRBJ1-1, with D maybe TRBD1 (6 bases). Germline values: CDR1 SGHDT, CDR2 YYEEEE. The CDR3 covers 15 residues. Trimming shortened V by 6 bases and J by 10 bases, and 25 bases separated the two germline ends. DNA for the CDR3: TGTGCCAGCAATACTCTAGGGGGTGGGCCGGGTGGAGCTTTCTTT. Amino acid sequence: CASNTLGGGPGGAFF.

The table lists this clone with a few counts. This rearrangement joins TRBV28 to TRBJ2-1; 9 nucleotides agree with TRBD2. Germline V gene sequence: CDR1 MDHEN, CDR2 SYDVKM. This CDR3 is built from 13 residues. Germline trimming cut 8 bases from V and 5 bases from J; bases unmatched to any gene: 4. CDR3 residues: CASYSGSNNEQFF. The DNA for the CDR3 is TGTGCCAGCTATAGCGGGAGTAACAATGAGCAGTTCTTC.

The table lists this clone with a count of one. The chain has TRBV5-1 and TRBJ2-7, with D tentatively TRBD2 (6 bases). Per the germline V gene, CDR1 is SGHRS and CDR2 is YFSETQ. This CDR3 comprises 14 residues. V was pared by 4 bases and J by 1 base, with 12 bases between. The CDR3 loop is CASSGAGRSYEQYF. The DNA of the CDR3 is TGCGCCAGCAGCGGGGCAGGGAGGTCCTACGAGCAGTACTTC. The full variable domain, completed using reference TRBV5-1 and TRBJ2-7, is KAGVTQTPRYLIKTRGQQVTLSCSPISGHRSVSWYQQTPGQGLQFLFEYFSETQRNKGNFPGRFSGRQFSNSRSEMNVSTLELGDSALYLCASSGAGRSYEQYFGPGTRLTVT.

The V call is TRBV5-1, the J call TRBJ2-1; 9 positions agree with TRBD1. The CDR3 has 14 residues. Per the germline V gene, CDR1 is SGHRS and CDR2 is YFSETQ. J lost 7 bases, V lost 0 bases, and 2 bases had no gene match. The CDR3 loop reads CASSLGDRANEQFF. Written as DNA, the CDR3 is TGCGCCAGCAGCTTGGGGGACAGGGCTAATGAGCAGTTCTTC.

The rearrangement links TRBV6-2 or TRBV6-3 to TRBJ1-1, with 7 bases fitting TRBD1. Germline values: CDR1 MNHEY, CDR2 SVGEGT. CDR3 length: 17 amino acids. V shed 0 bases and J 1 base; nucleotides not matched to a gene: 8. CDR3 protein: CASSYSGSTGENTEAFF. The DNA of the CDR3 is TGTGCCAGCAGTTACTCCGGGAGTACAGGGGAGAACACTGAAGCTTTCTTT.

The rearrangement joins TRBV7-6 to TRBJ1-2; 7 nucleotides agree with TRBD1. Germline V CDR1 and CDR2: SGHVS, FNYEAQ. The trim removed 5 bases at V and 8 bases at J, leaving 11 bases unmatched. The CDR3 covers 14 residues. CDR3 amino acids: CASSPLTGVSGYTF. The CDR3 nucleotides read TGTGCCAGCAGCCCCTTAACAGGGGTGAGCGGCTACACCTTC.

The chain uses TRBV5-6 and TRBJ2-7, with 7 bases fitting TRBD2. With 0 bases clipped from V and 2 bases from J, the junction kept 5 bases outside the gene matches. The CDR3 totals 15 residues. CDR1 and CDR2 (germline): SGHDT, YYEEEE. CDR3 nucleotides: TGTGCCAGCAGCTTGGCATTTGGGACTACCTACGAGCAGTACTTC. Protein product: CASSLAFGTTYEQYF.

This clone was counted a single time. This CDR3 reads CASSLGQSFNEQFF. In nucleotides, the CDR3 is TGTGCCAGCAGCTTAGGACAGTCGTTCAATGAGCAGTTCTTC. The chain couples TRBV11-2 to TRBJ2-1, with D perhaps TRBD1 (5 bases). V lost 1 base and J 6 bases, leaving 10 bases between the germline ends. From germline, CDR1 is SGHAT and CDR2 FQNNGV. This CDR3 is 14 amino acids long.

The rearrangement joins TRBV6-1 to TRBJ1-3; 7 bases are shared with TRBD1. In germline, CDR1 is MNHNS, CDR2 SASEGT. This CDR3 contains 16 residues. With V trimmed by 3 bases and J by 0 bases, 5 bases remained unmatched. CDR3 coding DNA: TGTGCCAGCAGTGAGTCTGGGACAGCCTCTGGAAACACCATATATTTT. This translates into CASSESGTASGNTIYF.

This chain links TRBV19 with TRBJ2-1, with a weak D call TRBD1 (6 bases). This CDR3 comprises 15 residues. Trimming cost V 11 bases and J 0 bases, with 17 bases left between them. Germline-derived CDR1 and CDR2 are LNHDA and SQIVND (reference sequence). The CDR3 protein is CAVRGGRGSYNEQFF. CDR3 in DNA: TGTGCCGTGAGAGGGGGAAGGGGCTCCTACAATGAGCAGTTCTTC.